This TCR beta chain was found in a study of graft-versus-host responses after intestinal transplantation. Study-level points and caveats: Peak circulating GvH clone levels were associated with early post-transplant HvG declines. Allograft clonal ratios (graft-versus-host to host-versus-graft) were high in patients who had graft-donor T cell macrochimerism. In recipient marrow, GvH clones were found, and some appeared first in ileum or blood.

Using immunoSEQ multiplex PCR, the repertoire was profiled, and TCRdb retains in-frame clones only, with some absent. The table includes over 70,000 clones, about 90% detected once. The CDR3 is 14 amino acids. Germline CDR1 MDHEN, CDR2 SYDVKM. Germline trimming cut 10 bases from V and 0 bases from J; bases unmatched to any gene: 2. This clone was seen just once. As yet, its antigen is unknown. This sample comprised unstimulated CD8+ T cells sorted from spleen or lymph node cells, obtained before transplant. The chain couples TRBV28 to TRBJ1-6, with 8 bases fitting TRBD1. The clonotype was recovered from a human donor who was the organ donor for an intestinal transplant. This CDR3 is CAITGGSYNSPLHF. The CDR3, as DNA: TGTGCCATTACAGGGGGCTCCTATAATTCACCCCTCCACTTT.